The 11 T cell receptor beta chains listed next were all sequenced from one sample in a study of human CD8 memory T cell subsets (dated by TCRdb to 2018 to 2021). The sample was run on a NextSeq 550. A Human TCR Profiling Kit was used to prepare UMI-labeled 5' RACE TCRbeta libraries. Reprocessed by TCRdb, the reads give a single entry per CDR3 protein sequence, without DNA. The table held for this sample gives roughly 10,000 distinct CDR3 sequences. About a fifth of the sample lies in the top ten. Sequencing input: CD8+ stem-like memory T cells (TSCM and TCM) sorted from PBMCs. Per the publication, the cell subset or site label means: stem-like memory CD8 T cells (TSTEM), CCR7+ PD-1- TIGIT-. The receptors shown here come from a human donor in good health.

The gene calls are TRBV7-8 and TRBJ2-7; the TCRdb call, TRBD1, lacks DNA for checking. CDR3 length: 14 amino acids. Germline CDR1 reads SGHVS; CDR2 reads FQNEAQ. This CDR3 is CASSDGTGVYEQYF.

This clonotype shows up as medium-sized (0.01 to 0.1%) by frequency. V gene TRBV7-9 combines with J gene TRBJ2-1; the TCRdb D gene call, TRBD1, has no DNA to confirm it. The CDR3 sequence is 13 residues long. The germline V gene has CDR1 SEHNR and CDR2 FQNEAQ (reference sequence). The chain's CDR3 is CASSLTGDDEQFF.

This clonotype is classed as medium-sized by frequency. V and J are TRBV7-3 and TRBJ2-7; as DNA is missing, the TRBD2 call by TCRdb cannot be tested. Germline loops: CDR1 SGHTA, CDR2 FQGTGA. The CDR3 has 14 residues. This chain's CDR3 is CASSLLAGPYEQYF.

Its frequency marks this clonotype as medium-sized (0.01 to 0.1%). The chain has TRBV7-9 and TRBJ1-4; TCRdb's assignment of TRBD1 cannot be checked, as there is no DNA. The CDR3 loop spans 16 amino acids. Germline values: CDR1 SEHNR, CDR2 FQNEAQ (reference sequence). The CDR3 spells CASSFDVGPTNEKLFF.

Measured by frequency, this clonotype is medium-sized. The genes are TRBV4-3 and TRBJ2-5; TCRdb lists TRBD1, though no DNA is available to test this call. The CDR3 runs to 15 residues. Germline V CDR1 and CDR2: LGHNA, YSLEER. The CDR3: CASSQDRQGWETQYF.

V and J are TRBV2 and TRBJ2-7; absent DNA, TCRdb's TRBD1 call cannot be checked. The germline gives CDR1 SNHLY, CDR2 FYNNEI. The CDR3 has 13 amino acids. CDR3 protein: CARTGTGSYEQYF.

The gene calls are TRBV6-4 and TRBJ2-1; lacking DNA, the TRBD2 call made by TCRdb goes unchecked. The CDR3 contains 16 residues. Germline V gene data show CDR1 as MRHNA and CDR2 as SNTAGT. CDR3 region: CASSAGTEGHYNEQFF.

V is TRBV28 and J is TRBJ2-1; the TRBD2 assignment by TCRdb is unverifiable without DNA. CDR1 and CDR2 (germline): MDHEN, SYDVKM. The length of the CDR3 is 18 residues. The CDR3 is CASRLEGTSGYSYNEQFF.

V usage is TRBV7-2 and J usage is TRBJ2-1. CDR3 length equals 14 residues. The germline CDR1 and CDR2 sequences are SGHTA and FQGNSA. The CDR3 spells CASSLVVAVNEQFF. Filled out from reference TRBV7-2 and TRBJ2-1, the complete variable domain reads GAGVSQSPSNKVTEKGKDVELRCDPISGHTALYWYRQSLGQGLEFLIYFQGNSAPDKSGLPSDRFSAERTGGSVSTLTIQRTQQEDSAVYLCASSLVVAVNEQFFGPGTRLTVL.

This clonotype is labeled medium-sized (0.01 to 0.1%) based on frequency. J is TRBJ1-2 and V is TRBV29-1. Germline V gives CDR1 SQVTM, CDR2 ANQGSEA. The CDR3 is 13 amino acids. The CDR3 reads CSVEGEVDYGYTF.

The V call is TRBV28, the J call TRBJ2-5; TCRdb outputs TRBD2, but without DNA this stays unchecked. The CDR3 is 16 residues long. CDR1 and CDR2 (germline): MDHEN, SYDVKM. CDR3 sequence: CASSVGLAGGQETQYF. Full variable domain (missing parts from reference TRBV28 and TRBJ2-5): DVKVTQSSRYLVKRTGEKVFLECVQDMDHENMFWYRQDPGLGLRLIYFSYDVKMKEKGDIPEGYSVSREKKERFSLILESASTNQTSMYLCASSVGLAGGQETQYFGPGTRLLVL.